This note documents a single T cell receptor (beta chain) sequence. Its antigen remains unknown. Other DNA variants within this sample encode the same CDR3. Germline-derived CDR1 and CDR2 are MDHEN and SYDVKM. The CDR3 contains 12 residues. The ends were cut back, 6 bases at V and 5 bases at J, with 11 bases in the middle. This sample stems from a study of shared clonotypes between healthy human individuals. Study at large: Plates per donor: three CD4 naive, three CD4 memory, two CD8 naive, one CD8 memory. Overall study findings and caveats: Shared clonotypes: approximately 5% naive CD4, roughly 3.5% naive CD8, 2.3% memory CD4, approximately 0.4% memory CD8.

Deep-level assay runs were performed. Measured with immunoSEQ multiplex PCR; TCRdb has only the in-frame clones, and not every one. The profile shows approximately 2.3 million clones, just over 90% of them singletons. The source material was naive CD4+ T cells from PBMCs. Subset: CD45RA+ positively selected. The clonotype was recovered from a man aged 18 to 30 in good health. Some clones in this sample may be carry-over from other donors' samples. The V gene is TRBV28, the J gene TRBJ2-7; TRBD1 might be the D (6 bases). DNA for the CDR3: TGTGCCAGCAGGAGCAACAGGGACGAGCAGTACTTC. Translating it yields CASRSNRDEQYF.